This entry concerns a single T cell receptor beta chain. Germline loops: CDR1 MNHEY, CDR2 SVGAGI. This CDR3 comprises 15 residues. V shed 10 bases and J 7 bases; nucleotides not matched to a gene: 13. The data originate from a study of control samples from healthy donors and cancer patients. Clones were sequenced by immunoSEQ multiplex PCR, and TCRdb holds only the in-frame ones, with some missing. The sample holds 90,000 to 150,000 clones; about nine tenths are singletons and the top ten take around 3.4%. Sequenced sample: blood. The source of this sequence is a middle-aged man in good health. The chain is built from TRBV6-5 and TRBJ1-5, with 10 bases lining up with TRBD1. CDR3 sequence (DNA): TGTGCCACCAACGGTGGACAGGGGGGCGTACAGCCCCAGCATTTT. It yields the protein CATNGGQGGVQPQHF.